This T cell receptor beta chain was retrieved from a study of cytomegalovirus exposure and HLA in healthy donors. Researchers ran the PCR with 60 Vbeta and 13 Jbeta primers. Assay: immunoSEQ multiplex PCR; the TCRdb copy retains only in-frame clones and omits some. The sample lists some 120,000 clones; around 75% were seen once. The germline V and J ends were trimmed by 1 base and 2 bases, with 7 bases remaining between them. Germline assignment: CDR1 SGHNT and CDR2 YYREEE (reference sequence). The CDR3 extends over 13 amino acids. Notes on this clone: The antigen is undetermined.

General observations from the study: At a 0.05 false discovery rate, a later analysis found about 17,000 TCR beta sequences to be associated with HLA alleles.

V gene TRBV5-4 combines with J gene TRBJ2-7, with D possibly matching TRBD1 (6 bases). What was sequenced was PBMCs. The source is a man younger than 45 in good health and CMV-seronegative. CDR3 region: CASSLTGTYEQYF. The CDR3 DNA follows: TGTGCCAGCAGCTTGACAGGGACCTACGAGCAGTACTTC.